The 32 T cell receptor beta chains reported below all come from one sample, sequenced in a study of T cell changes during pregnancy in multiple sclerosis. Assay used: immunoSEQ multiplex PCR; TCRdb lists only in-frame clones, some missing. The sample records tens of thousands of clones, about 92% being singletons. The source material was CD4+ T cells from peripheral blood mononuclear cells, sampled after pregnancy. The receptors come from a female donor with multiple sclerosis, enrolled in a pregnancy study.

A single count supports this clone. The rearrangement joins TRBV14 to TRBJ2-2; 11 bases fit TRBD1. V gave up 3 bases and J gave up 9 bases; unmatched junction bases: 3. Per germline, CDR1 SGHDN and CDR2 FVKESK. This CDR3 region has 14 residues. The CDR3, as DNA: TGTGCCAGCAGCCAGTGGACAGGGGGCCGGGAGCTGTTTTTT. Its protein is CASSQWTGGRELFF.

The CDR3 sequence is CASSQTITGRELFF. The CDR3 bases are TGTGCCAGTAGCCAGACCATTACAGGCCGGGAGCTGTTTTTT. The gene calls are TRBV19 and TRBJ2-2; D possibly corresponds to TRBD1 (5 bases). The CDR3 extends over 14 amino acids. Trimming left V 6 bases short and J 9 bases short, with 17 bases between. Looked up from germline, CDR1 is LNHDA and CDR2 is SQIVND (reference sequence).

The rearrangement links TRBV7-9 to TRBJ1-2; 7 positions agree with TRBD1. The V gene end was trimmed by 5 bases and the J gene end by 6 bases; junction bases not matched to a gene: 9. The CDR3 is made up of 14 amino acids. Germline CDR1 is SEHNR and CDR2 is FQNEAQ (reference sequence). The CDR3 here is CASSPRGRGDGYTF. The CDR3 nucleotides read TGTGCCAGCAGCCCCAGAGGCAGGGGGGATGGCTACACCTTC.

This clone was found once. The gene calls are TRBV5-4 and TRBJ2-3, with 7 bases lining up with TRBD2. This CDR3 is 13 amino acids long. V lost 6 bases and J lost 6; bases outside the gene matches: 7. CDR1 is SGHNT and CDR2 is YYREEE in the germline V gene (reference sequence). CDR3 loop: CASTLPGGDTQYF. CDR3 DNA sequence: TGTGCCAGCACGCTCCCCGGGGGGGATACGCAGTATTTT.

V gene TRBV7-2 combines with J gene TRBJ2-3; TRBD2 matches at 9 bases. The V segment lost 6 bases and the J segment 0 bases; nucleotides outside the gene matches: 10. Germline assignment: CDR1 SGHTA and CDR2 FQGNSA. The CDR3 is 17 amino acids. The CDR3 coding sequence is TGTGCCAGCAGAGAGAGCGGCGGGAGGGCAAGCACAGATACGCAGTATTTT. This gives the protein CASRESGGRASTDTQYF.

This clone was seen a single time. This chain connects TRBV29-1 to TRBJ2-1; 9 bases are a match to TRBD2. V shed 4 bases and J 4 bases; nucleotides not matched to a gene: 11. There are 16 residues in the CDR3. Per germline, CDR1 SQVTM and CDR2 ANQGSEA. In nucleotides, the CDR3 is TGCAGCGTTGGAAGGGGTAAGCGGGAGGTGTACAATGAGCAGTTCTTC. Residues: CSVGRGKREVYNEQFF.

This chain uses TRBV6-1 with TRBJ2-2, with 7 bases that match TRBD1. Losses at the gene ends were 8 bases for V and 3 bases for J; bases not matched to a gene: 9. This CDR3 has 15 residues. Germline V gene sequence: CDR1 MNHNS, CDR2 SASEGT. In DNA form, the CDR3 reads TGTGCCAGCCCGCCGACAGGGCGAGACACCGGGGAGCTGTTTTTT. Translated, it gives CASPPTGRDTGELFF.

This clone has only one observation. The V call is TRBV19, the J call TRBJ2-7; 10 bases are shared with TRBD2. Per the germline V gene, CDR1 is LNHDA and CDR2 is SQIVND (reference sequence). The CDR3 is made up of 14 amino acids. V lost 5 bases and J lost 2; bases outside the gene matches: 3. CDR3 in DNA: TGTGCCAGTAGTCTACTAGCGGGGACCTACGAGCAGTACTTC. Residues: CASSLLAGTYEQYF.

V is TRBV12-5 and J is TRBJ2-1; D gene ambiguous. This CDR3 is 14 amino acids long. V lost 7 bases, J lost 0 bases, and 10 bases lay in between. Per the germline V gene, CDR1 is LGHNT and CDR2 is FRNRAP. This CDR3 is CASASSYSYNEQFF. The CDR3 DNA is TGTGCTAGTGCCTCCAGTTACTCCTACAATGAGCAGTTCTTC.

This clone was seen only once. The chain uses TRBV29-1 and TRBJ1-2, with D maybe TRBD1 (6 bases). CDR3 size: 12 residues. Germline V gene lookup returns CDR1 SQVTM and CDR2 ANQGSEA. V dropped 4 bases and J dropped 6 bases, with 12 bases sitting between them. The CDR3 nucleotides read TGCAGCGTTGGTTACAGGGCGGATGGCTACACCTTC. It encodes CSVGYRADGYTF. The variable domain in full, with the rest retrieved from reference TRBV29-1 and TRBJ1-2, is SAVISQKPSRDICQRGTSLTIQCQVDSQVTMMFWYRQQPGQSLTLIATANQGSEATYESGFVIDKFPISRPNLTFSTLTVSNMSPEDSSIYLCSVGYRADGYTFGSGTRLTVV.

The chain combines TRBV14 with TRBJ2-1, with a weak D call TRBD1 (5 bases). The CDR3 extends over 17 amino acids. CDR1 and CDR2 from the germline V gene are SGHDN and FVKESK. Trimming stripped 0 bases from V and 7 bases from J, with 19 bases between. The DNA of the CDR3 is TGTGCCAGCAGCCAAGATGGTCGGCAGGGTGGGCCTAATGAGCAGTTCTTC. As protein: CASSQDGRQGGPNEQFF.

This clone was recorded once. The same CDR3 is also encoded by other DNA sequences in this sample. The gene calls are TRBV14 and TRBJ2-5, with TRBD2 matching over 12 bases. This CDR3 is built from 16 residues. Germline lookup yields CDR1 SGHDN and CDR2 FVKESK. J gave up 5 bases and V 4 bases, and 8 bases lay outside the gene matches. The CDR3 protein is CASSPASGRARETQYF. The CDR3 nucleotides are TGTGCCAGCAGCCCCGCTAGCGGGAGGGCTCGGGAGACCCAGTACTTC.

This chain uses TRBV9 with TRBJ1-2; unclear D gene. Germline lookup yields CDR1 SGDLS and CDR2 YYNGEE. The CDR3 is made up of 17 amino acids. V shed 0 bases and J shed 0 bases, with 15 bases lying between them. The CDR3 loop reads CASSVAASAISNYGYTF. The CDR3 coding sequence is TGTGCCAGCAGCGTAGCGGCCAGCGCTATTTCTAACTATGGCTACACCTTC.

This chain links TRBV10-3 with TRBJ2-3, with D tentatively TRBD1 (6 bases). V gave up 3 bases and J gave up 2 bases, with 9 bases separating them. CDR1 is ENHRY and CDR2 is SYGVKD in the germline V gene. The CDR3 loop spans 14 amino acids. The CDR3 nucleotides are TGTGCCATCAGTGAAACAGGGATCACAGATACGCAGTATTTT. Amino acids: CAISETGITDTQYF.

The chain joins TRBV25-1 to TRBJ1-6; tentative D call: TRBD1 (5 bases). V was cut by 6 bases and J by 6 bases, with 12 bases left in between. Germline V gene sequence: CDR1 MGHDK, CDR2 SYGVNS. The CDR3 runs 14 residues. The CDR3 loop reads CASRLTGLNSPLHF. Here the CDR3 DNA reads TGTGCCAGCAGACTCACAGGCCTTAATTCACCCCTCCACTTT.

The gene calls are TRBV19 and TRBJ1-2; TRBD1 is a possible D gene (6 bases). The CDR3 is 13 residues long. V was pared by 6 bases and J by 4 bases, with 12 bases between. The germline V gene encodes CDR1 LNHDA and CDR2 SQIVND (reference sequence). CDR3 DNA sequence: TGTGCCAGTAGAAAAACAGGGACCTATGGCTACACCTTC. Encoded protein: CASRKTGTYGYTF. Supplemented by reference TRBV19 and TRBJ1-2, the full variable domain reads DGGITQSPKYLFRKEGQNVTLSCEQNLNHDAMYWYRQDPGQGLRLIYYSQIVNDFQKGDIAEGYSVSREKKESFPLTVTSAQKNPTAFYLCASRKTGTYGYTFGSGTRLTVV.

This sequence joins TRBV11-2 and TRBJ1-1; TRBD1 matches at 12 bases. Germline values: CDR1 SGHAT, CDR2 FQNNGV. The V segment lost 5 bases and the J segment 5 bases; nucleotides outside the gene matches: 12. There are 17 residues in the CDR3. The CDR3: CASSLYPGQGAKTEAFF. As DNA, the CDR3 is TGTGCCAGCAGCCTATACCCGGGACAGGGGGCGAAGACTGAAGCTTTCTTT.

V gene TRBV27 combines with J gene TRBJ1-5; 8 bases line up with TRBD1. V lost 3 bases and J lost 7; bases outside the gene matches: 5. Germline V lookup: CDR1 MNHEY, CDR2 SMNVEV (reference sequence). This CDR3 contains 14 residues. The CDR3 here is CASSFRGLKQPQHF. Here the CDR3 DNA reads TGTGCCAGCAGTTTCAGGGGGCTAAAGCAGCCCCAGCATTTT.

This chain links TRBV28 with TRBJ2-6; D is possibly TRBD2 (6 bases). The CDR3 is 15 residues long. Germline assignment: CDR1 MDHEN and CDR2 SYDVKM. Deletions cut 1 base from V and 2 bases from J, with 6 bases between. For the CDR3, the DNA is TGTGCCAGCAGTTTATCGGGGGCTGGGGCCAACGTCCTGACTTTC. It is translated as CASSLSGAGANVLTF.

The V and J genes are TRBV9 and TRBJ1-2; D not certain. The CDR3 length is 11 residues. CDR1 and CDR2 from the germline V gene are SGDLS and YYNGEE. The V and J ends lost 3 bases and 9 bases respectively, with 9 bases between them. CDR3 region: CASSEEGRYTF. The CDR3 DNA reads TGTGCCAGCAGCGAAGAGGGCCGCTACACCTTC.

The chain combines TRBV5-8 with TRBJ1-2; D gene unclear. CDR1 and CDR2 (germline): SGHTS, YDEGEE. The length of the CDR3 is 14 residues. V lost 4 bases and J lost 3, with 13 bases in between. CDR3 in amino acids: CASSASGQHYGYTF. CDR3 coding DNA: TGTGCCAGCAGCGCGAGCGGGCAACACTATGGCTACACCTTC. The full variable domain, its missing parts supplied by reference TRBV5-8 and TRBJ1-2, is EAGVTQSPTHLIKTRGQQATLRCSPISGHTSVYWYQQALGLGLQFLLWYDEGEERNRGNFPPRFSGRQFPNYSSELNVNALELEDSALYLCASSASGQHYGYTFGSGTRLTVV.

This chain joins TRBV6-1 and TRBJ2-1, with 8 bases matching TRBD2. CDR3 size: 13 residues. Looked up from germline, CDR1 is MNHNS and CDR2 is SASEGT. V gave up 3 bases and J gave up 9 bases; unmatched junction bases: 4. CDR3 in amino acids: CASSDPGGGEQFF. As DNA, the CDR3 is TGTGCCAGCAGTGACCCGGGGGGGGGTGAGCAGTTCTTC.

This chain uses TRBV29-1 with TRBJ1-1; D remains unclear. The CDR3 totals 13 residues. Germline V gene sequence: CDR1 SQVTM, CDR2 ANQGSEA. Trimming took 6 bases from V and 7 from J, leaving 18 bases between them. The CDR3 sequence: CSVAIREPDEAFF. The CDR3 DNA sequence: TGCAGCGTGGCCATCCGGGAGCCCGATGAAGCTTTCTTT. Full variable domain (rest looked up from reference TRBV29-1 and TRBJ1-1): SAVISQKPSRDICQRGTSLTIQCQVDSQVTMMFWYRQQPGQSLTLIATANQGSEATYESGFVIDKFPISRPNLTFSTLTVSNMSPEDSSIYLCSVAIREPDEAFFGQGTRLTVV.

This clone appeared once. This sequence joins TRBV6-1 and TRBJ1-4, with 8 bases aligning to TRBD1. The junction had 8 bases not matched to a gene; V was cut back by 7 bases and J by 4 bases. Germline lookup yields CDR1 MNHNS and CDR2 SASEGT. There are 15 residues in the CDR3. Here the CDR3 DNA reads TGTGCCAGCAAACGGGCGGGACAGGTTAATGAAAAACTGTTTTTT. This codes for CASKRAGQVNEKLFF.

This chain connects TRBV19 to TRBJ2-4; TRBD2 matches 8 bases. CDR1 and CDR2 from the germline V gene are LNHDA and SQIVND (reference sequence). V lost 6 bases, J lost 4 bases, and 17 bases stayed unmatched. The CDR3 contains 18 residues. CDR3: CASSRGGSAGEGKNIQYF. The DNA of the CDR3 is TGTGCCAGTAGCCGTGGGGGTTCAGCGGGAGAAGGGAAAAACATTCAGTACTTC.

This sequence joins TRBV5-4 and TRBJ2-7; TRBD2 matches 8 bases. Per germline, CDR1 SGHNT and CDR2 YYREEE (reference sequence). CDR3 length: 16 residues. V dropped 4 bases and J dropped 0; count of bases not matched to a gene: 9. The CDR3 nucleotides read TGTGCCAGCAGCCGGAGAGCGGGAGCTTTCTCCTACGAGCAGTACTTC. As protein: CASSRRAGAFSYEQYF.

The chain combines TRBV5-4 with TRBJ1-1; D unresolved. Germline-derived CDR1 and CDR2 are SGHNT and YYREEE (reference sequence). The CDR3 is 13 residues long. The V and J ends lost 4 bases and 6 bases respectively, with 13 bases between them. CDR3 sequence: CASSLTRVAEAFF. CDR3 DNA: TGTGCCAGCAGCCTGACGAGGGTCGCTGAAGCTTTCTTT.

The CDR3 DNA follows: TGTGCCAGTATCACGACAGCCTCTGGAAACACCATATATTTT. Its translation is CASITTASGNTIYF. This chain links TRBV19 with TRBJ1-3, with D perhaps TRBD1 (5 bases). Germline V lookup: CDR1 LNHDA, CDR2 SQIVND (reference sequence). Trimming took 7 bases from V and 0 from J, leaving 10 bases between them. CDR3 length equals 14 residues.

The rearrangement joins TRBV27 to TRBJ2-1; the D gene is possibly TRBD2 (6 bases). Looked up from germline, CDR1 is MNHEY and CDR2 is SMNVEV (reference sequence). The CDR3 consists of 14 residues. The V and J ends lost 2 bases and 8 bases respectively, with 13 bases between them. The CDR3 DNA is TGTGCCAGCAGTTTACGTGCGGGACTCGATGAGCAGTTCTTC. It yields the protein CASSLRAGLDEQFF.

The V gene is TRBV11-3, the J gene TRBJ2-2; 7 bases fit TRBD2. Trimming took 5 bases from V and 7 from J; bases not matched to a gene: 10. CDR1 is SGHNT and CDR2 is YENEEA in the germline V gene. The CDR3 totals 15 residues. CDR3 sequence: CASSSLRLASGELFF. The CDR3 nucleotides are TGTGCCAGCAGCAGCCTGAGACTAGCAAGCGGGGAGCTGTTTTTT.

This chain joins TRBV30 and TRBJ2-1, with 7 bases fitting TRBD1. The CDR3 has 15 amino acids. Looked up from germline, CDR1 is GTSNPN and CDR2 is SVGIG (reference sequence). Unmatched junction bases numbered 6, after V lost 0 bases and J lost 4 bases. In DNA form, the CDR3 reads TGTGCCTGGAGTGTATTTGGACAGGCATACAATGAGCAGTTCTTC. It encodes CAWSVFGQAYNEQFF.

The rearrangement uses TRBV5-6 and TRBJ2-1, with TRBD1 matching over 7 bases. Germline assignment: CDR1 SGHDT and CDR2 YYEEEE. The CDR3 has 15 residues. The ends lost 4 bases at V and 7 bases at J; junction bases unmatched: 11. The CDR3 loop is CASSHGTATWNEQFF. The CDR3 nucleotides are TGTGCCAGCAGCCACGGGACAGCGACTTGGAATGAGCAGTTCTTC.